The sequence of this TCR beta chain was determined in a study of early T cells in non-severe SARS-CoV-2 infection. This clonotype has a count of ten or more. Each CDR3 protein gets one entry after TCRdb re-called the 5' RACE reads with MiXCR. Here the sample spans 30,000 to 45,000 distinct CDR3 sequences, about 5.3% being singletons. The sequence was collected from an adult who was a healthcare worker with PCR-confirmed SARS-CoV-2 infection or an uninfected control (not recorded which). Sequenced material: whole blood.

DNA of the CDR3: TGCAGTGCTAGCCGGACTAGCGGTGGGGAGACCCAGTACTTC. It is translated as CSASRTSGGETQYF. The chain joins TRBV20-1 to TRBJ2-5; TRBD2 aligns across 10 bases. Germline V gene sequence: CDR1 DFQATT, CDR2 SNEGSKA (reference sequence). V dropped 3 bases and J dropped 5; count of bases not matched to a gene: 6. The CDR3 totals 14 residues.